This entry concerns a single T cell receptor (beta chain). Its specificity is not known. These data originate in a study of T cell clones after liver transplantation. Generated by immunoSEQ multiplex PCR, the TCRdb table keeps only in-frame clones and is missing some. The sample yields around 77,000 clones, about four fifths seen once. Study outcomes and limitations: Post-transplant, graft-donor-reactive CD4 TCRbeta sequences in blood dropped significantly in most of the 8 subjects.

This clonotype originated in a human patient who received a liver transplant. Some of the T cells might come from the graft donor. Source: CD4+ T cells from blood, taken 12 months after liver transplant.

The CDR3 sequence: CASTAGSVGEQYF. CDR3 nucleotides: TGTGCCAGCACTGCCGGCAGTGTTGGCGAGCAGTACTTC. V usage is TRBV6-1 and J usage is TRBJ2-7; D remains ambiguous. CDR3 length: 13 amino acids. Trimming took off 7 bases at V and 6 bases at J, with 16 bases between the two ends. Germline loops: CDR1 MNHNS, CDR2 SASEGT.